These 8 T cell receptor beta chains were sequenced from one sample in a study of regulatory T cells in long-lasting Graves disease. Researchers made TCR beta libraries by using iRepertoire HTBI primers and running Arm-PCR on CDR3 regions. TCRdb itself ran the multiplex PCR reads through MiXCR, one entry per CDR3 protein. The data hold 550,000 to 600,000 distinct CDR3 sequences, with approximately 16% observed a single time. Time point of the sample: newly diagnosed GD, antithyroid drugs for less than 3 months. The TCR library was made from RNA extracted from PBMCs. These same data were also listed under a study on T cells in Graves' hyperthyroidism and ophthalmopathy.

The sequences come from peripheral blood mononuclear cells (PBMCs), collected at new diagnosis, from a patient treated with antithyroid drugs. Every receptor here comes from a man aged 18 to 35 with Graves disease.

At least ten counts were recorded for this clonotype. CDR3 amino acids: CASKQRTGSNQPQHF. CDR3 coding DNA: TGTGCCAGCAAGCAACGGACAGGTAGCAATCAGCCCCAGCATTTT. This sequence joins TRBV2 and TRBJ1-5; 7 nucleotides align to TRBD1. The germline V gene encodes CDR1 SNHLY and CDR2 FYNNEI. With V trimmed by 7 bases and J by 0 bases, 6 bases remained unmatched. The CDR3 has 15 residues.

This clonotype was detected only a few times. This sequence joins TRBV20-1 and TRBJ2-6, with 8 bases identical to TRBD1. Trimming took 1 base from V and 0 from J; bases not matched to a gene: 17. The CDR3 extends over 21 amino acids. CDR1 DFQATT and CDR2 SNEGSKA come from the germline V gene (reference sequence). The CDR3 nucleotides are TGCAGTGCTAGAGTTCATGCACCGCAGGGGGCCCCTACCTCTGGGGCCAACGTCCTGACTTTC. Protein: CSARVHAPQGAPTSGANVLTF.

The J gene is TRBJ2-7, the V gene TRBV5-5, with D possibly being TRBD1 or TRBD2 (5 bases each). The V and J ends lost 0 bases and 2 bases respectively, with 18 bases between them. Germline values: CDR1 SGHKS, CDR2 YYEKEE (reference sequence). CDR3 size: 17 residues. This CDR3 is CASSLGGPGRRTYEQYF. The DNA of the CDR3 is TGTGCCAGCAGCTTGGGGGGCCCGGGGAGACGAACCTACGAGCAGTACTTC.

This clonotype was picked up a small number of times. The rearrangement joins TRBV20-1 to TRBJ2-7, with 11 bases fitting TRBD2. The CDR3 runs to 16 residues. The V gene's germline CDR1 is DFQATT and CDR2 SNEGSKA (reference sequence). Trimming cost V 0 bases and J 2 bases; bases outside gene matches: 6. This CDR3 is CSARDPLAGGPYEQYF. The CDR3 bases are TGCAGTGCTAGAGATCCGCTAGCGGGAGGCCCCTACGAGCAGTACTTC.

This clonotype has ten or more counts. J is TRBJ1-2 and V is TRBV9; tentatively, D is TRBD1 (5 bases). In germline, CDR1 is SGDLS, CDR2 YYNGEE. CDR3 length: 14 residues. Trimming left V 1 base short and J 7 bases short, with 14 bases between. The CDR3 spells CASSVYTGLGGYTF. The CDR3 coding sequence is TGTGCCAGCAGCGTATATACGGGACTCGGTGGCTACACCTTC.

This clonotype has a handful of counts. The V call is TRBV7-9, the J call TRBJ2-2; TRBD1 agrees at 7 bases. Germline loops: CDR1 SEHNR, CDR2 FQNEAQ (reference sequence). J lost 1 base, V lost 5 bases, and 7 bases had no gene match. CDR3 length equals 16 residues. CDR3 sequence (DNA): TGTGCCAGCAGCCCACCGGGGACAGTGAACACCGGGGAGCTGTTTTTT. Residues: CASSPPGTVNTGELFF.

The chain recombines TRBV20-1 with TRBJ1-5, with 7 bases matching TRBD1. Germline V gives CDR1 DFQATT, CDR2 SNEGSKA (reference sequence). J was trimmed by 2 bases and V by 6 bases; bases with no gene match: 7. This CDR3 contains 14 residues. DNA of the CDR3: TGCAGTGCCAGGGGGGCTACGGGCAATCAGCCCCAGCATTTT. It codes for CSARGATGNQPQHF.

There are a few counts of this clonotype. The V gene is TRBV30, the J gene TRBJ2-7, with TRBD2 identical over 12 bases. Germline V lookup: CDR1 GTSNPN, CDR2 SVGIG (reference sequence). The V gene end was trimmed by 3 bases and the J gene end by 6 bases; junction bases not matched to a gene: 18. There are 18 residues in the CDR3. The CDR3: CAWRPSTSGSLSVAEQYF. CDR3 coding DNA: TGTGCCTGGAGGCCCTCGACTAGCGGGAGTCTGTCGGTAGCCGAGCAGTACTTC.